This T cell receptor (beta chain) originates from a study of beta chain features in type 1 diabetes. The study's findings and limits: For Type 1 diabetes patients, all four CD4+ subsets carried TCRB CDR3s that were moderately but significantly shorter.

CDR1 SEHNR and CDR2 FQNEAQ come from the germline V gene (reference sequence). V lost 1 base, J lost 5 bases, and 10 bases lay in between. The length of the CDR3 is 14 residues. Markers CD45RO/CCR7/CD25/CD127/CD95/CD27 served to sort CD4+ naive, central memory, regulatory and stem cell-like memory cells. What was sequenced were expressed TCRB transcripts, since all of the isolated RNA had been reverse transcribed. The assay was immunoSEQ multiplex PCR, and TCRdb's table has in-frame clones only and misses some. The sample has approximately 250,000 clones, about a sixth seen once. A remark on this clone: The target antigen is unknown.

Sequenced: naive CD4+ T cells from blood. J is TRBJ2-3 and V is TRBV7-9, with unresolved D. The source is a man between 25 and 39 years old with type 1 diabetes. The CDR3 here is CASSLGIDGDTQYF. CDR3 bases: TGTGCCAGCAGCTTAGGGATAGACGGAGATACGCAGTATTTT.